These T cell receptor beta chains were read from a single sample in a study of blood T cells in healthy people across ages. MiXCR, applied by TCRdb to the 5' RACE reads, yields one record per CDR3 protein. The data contain about 1.5 million distinct CDR3 sequences, roughly 43% of them seen just once; the ten biggest clones take up about 4%. Sequencing used blood. The receptor set was obtained from a woman aged 18-30 years in good health. The CDR3 runs from the conserved cysteine through the conserved F or W. The D gene is left open where the match is weak. A row's size may be missing; if present it is once, few, many or a size class.

-	TRBV5-1	TRBD2	TRBJ2-1	TGCGCCAGCAGCTTGTCCCTAGCGGGGAATGAAGAGACCCAGTTCTTC	CASSLSLAGNEETQFF
few	TRBV7-9	TRBD1	TRBJ2-7	TGTGCCAGCAGCTCCTTTCCGGGACAGGGGGAATACGAGCAGTACTTC	CASSSFPGQGEYEQYF
-	TRBV7-2	TRBD1	TRBJ1-6	TGTGCCAGCACTCACGGGGACAGGGATAATTCACCCCTCCACTTT	CASTHGDRDNSPLHF
-	TRBV7-2	-	TRBJ1-5	TGTGCCAGCAGCGCCGCGGGCAATCAGCCCCAGCATTTT	CASSAAGNQPQHF
-	TRBV6-5	TRBD1	TRBJ1-3	TGTGCCAGCAAAACAGGGGGTTCTGGAAACACCATATATTTT	CASKTGGSGNTIYF
-	TRBV6-2/TRBV6-3	-	TRBJ2-1	TGTGCCAGCAGAGAGAGAGATGAGCAGTTCTTC	CASRERDEQFF
-	TRBV18	-	TRBJ2-2	TGTGCCAGCTCACCAAAATGGGACACCGGGGAGCTGTTTTTT	CASSPKWDTGELFF
-	TRBV20-1	-	TRBJ1-6	TGCAGTGCTAGCGGGGCTATCTCCTATAATTCACCCCTCCACTTT	CSASGAISYNSPLHF
few	TRBV12-3/TRBV12-4	TRBD2	TRBJ2-1	TGTGCCAGCACGAGACTAGCGGGGGGGCACGGTGAGCAGTTCTTC	CASTRLAGGHGEQFF
-	TRBV3-1	-	TRBJ1-2	TGTGCCAGCAGCCATCCCTCGGAGGGGGTTTATGGCTACACCTTC	CASSHPSEGVYGYTF
-	TRBV10-3	-	TRBJ2-7	TGTGCCATCAGTAACCGGGACGGCTCCTACGAGCAGTACTTC	CAISNRDGSYEQYF
many	TRBV9	TRBD2	TRBJ2-3	TGTGCCAGCAGCCGCGGACTAGCGGGAGAGAATACGCAGTATTTT	CASSRGLAGENTQYF
-	TRBV7-9	-	TRBJ2-7	TGTGCCAGCAGCTCCCGCGGACAGCGCTCCTACGAGCAGTACTTC	CASSSRGQRSYEQYF
-	TRBV29-1	-	TRBJ2-5	TGCAGCGTGCGAAACGGGGAAATGGAGACCCAGTACTTC	CSVRNGEMETQYF
-	TRBV20-1	TRBD1	TRBJ2-7	TGCAGTGCTAGAGCCAACAGGGGGTCCTACAATGAGCAGTACTTC	CSARANRGSYNEQYF
-	TRBV5-1	-	TRBJ1-1	TGCGCCAGCAGCTTGGCAGGGTTGAGCACTGAAGCTTTCTTT	CASSLAGLSTEAFF
-	TRBV9	-	TRBJ2-1	TGTGCCAGCAGCGCCTTAACTCGAGACAATGAGCAGTTCTTC	CASSALTRDNEQFF
-	TRBV15	-	TRBJ2-3	TGTGCCACCAGCAGAGAGGTTGGGGGTTACACAGATACGCAGTATTTT	CATSREVGGYTDTQYF
-	TRBV15	-	TRBJ2-3	TGTGCCACCAGCAGAGATCAGAGCGGGACACTACCTAGCACAGATACGCAGTATTTT	CATSRDQSGTLPSTDTQYF
-	TRBV4-1	-	TRBJ2-1	TGCGCCAGCAGCCATGGCTTACAGGGCTCCTACAATGAGCAGTTCTTC	CASSHGLQGSYNEQFF
few	TRBV4-3	TRBD1	TRBJ1-1	TGCGCCAGCAGCCAAGACGGCGGGACAGGGGCGGCTGAAGCTTTCTTT	CASSQDGGTGAAEAFF
few	TRBV7-2	-	TRBJ2-3	TGTGCCAGCAGCTTAGCGCTCCCGGCGCAGTATTTT	CASSLALPAQYF
-	TRBV3-1	-	TRBJ1-2	TGTGCCAGCAGCCGTAACAGAAACTATGGCTACACCTTC	CASSRNRNYGYTF
-	TRBV20-1	-	TRBJ1-5	TGCAGTGCTAGATCACCCCGGCGGGCCGGCAATCAGCCCCAGCATTTT	CSARSPRRAGNQPQHF
-	TRBV27	TRBD1	TRBJ2-2	TGTGCCAGCAGTCCCCGACAGGGACACACCGGGGAGCTGTTTTTT	CASSPRQGHTGELFF
few	TRBV25-1	-	TRBJ2-7	TGTGCCAGCAGTAAGGGAGGGGGTTACTACGAGCAGTACTTC	CASSKGGGYYEQYF
once	TRBV7-2	-	TRBJ2-1	TGTGCCAGCAGCAGACCGGGACACCTGGATGAGCAGTTCTTC	CASSRPGHLDEQFF